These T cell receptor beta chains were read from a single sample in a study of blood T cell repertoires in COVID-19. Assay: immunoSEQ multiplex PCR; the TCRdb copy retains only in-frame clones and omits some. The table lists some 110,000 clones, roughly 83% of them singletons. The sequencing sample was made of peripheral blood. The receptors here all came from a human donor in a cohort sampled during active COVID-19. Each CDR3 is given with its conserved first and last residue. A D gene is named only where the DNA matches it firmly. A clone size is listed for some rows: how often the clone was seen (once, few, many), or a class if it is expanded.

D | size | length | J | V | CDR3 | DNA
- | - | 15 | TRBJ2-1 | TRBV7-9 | CASSLVSLAYNEQFF | TGTGCCAGCAGCTTAGTAAGCCTTGCCTACAATGAGCAGTTCTTC
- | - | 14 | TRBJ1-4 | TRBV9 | CASSVGRLNEKLFF | TGTGCCAGCAGCGTGGGCAGGCTAAATGAAAAACTGTTTTTT
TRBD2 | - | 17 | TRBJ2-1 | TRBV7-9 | CASRGSMWSGRVNEQFF | TGTGCCAGCAGGGGGTCGATGTGGAGCGGGAGGGTAAATGAGCAGTTCTTC
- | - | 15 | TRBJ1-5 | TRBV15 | CATSREWQGNQPQHF | TGTGCCACCAGCAGAGAATGGCAAGGCAATCAGCCCCAGCATTTT
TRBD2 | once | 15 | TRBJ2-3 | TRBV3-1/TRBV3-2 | CASSTRAGGTDTQYF | TGTGCCAGCAGCACCAGAGCGGGAGGAACAGATACGCAGTATTTT
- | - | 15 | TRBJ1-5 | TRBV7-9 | CASSLVGGADQPQHF | TGTGCCAGCAGCTTAGTTGGGGGGGCTGATCAGCCCCAGCATTTT
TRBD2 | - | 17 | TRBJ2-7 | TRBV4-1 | CASSHPTSGRAAYEQYF | TGCGCCAGCAGCCACCCCACTAGCGGGAGGGCCGCTTACGAGCAGTACTTC
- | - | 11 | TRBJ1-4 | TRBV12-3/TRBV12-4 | CASSFGEKLFF | TGTGCCAGCAGTTTCGGGGAAAAACTGTTTTTT
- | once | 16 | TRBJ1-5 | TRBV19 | CASSRWHAGGNQPQHF | TGTGCCAGTTCTAGGTGGCATGCCGGTGGCAATCAGCCCCAGCATTTT
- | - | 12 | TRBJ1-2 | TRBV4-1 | CASSLDGLRYTF | TGCGCCAGCAGCCTTGACGGACTGAGATACACCTTC
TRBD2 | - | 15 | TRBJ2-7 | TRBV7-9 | CASSLSGTSGYEQYF | TGTGCCAGCAGCTTAAGTGGGACTAGCGGCTACGAGCAGTACTTC
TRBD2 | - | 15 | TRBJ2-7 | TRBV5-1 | CASSLAGTSGREQYF | TGCGCCAGCAGCTTGGCGGGGACTAGCGGGAGGGAGCAGTACTTC
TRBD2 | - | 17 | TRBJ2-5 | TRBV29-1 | CSVEVAPAGLAGETQYF | TGCAGCGTTGAAGTAGCACCAGCGGGGCTAGCTGGGGAGACCCAGTACTTC
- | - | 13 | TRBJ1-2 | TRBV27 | CASSLGVNYGYTF | TGTGCCAGCAGCCTAGGGGTTAACTATGGCTACACCTTC
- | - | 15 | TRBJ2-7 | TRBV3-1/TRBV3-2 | CASSLREQGAYEQYF | TGTGCCAGCAGCCTAAGAGAACAGGGCGCCTACGAGCAGTACTTC
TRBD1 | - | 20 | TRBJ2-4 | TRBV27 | CASSSNPISYRGLAKNIQYF | TGTGCCAGCAGTTCAAACCCTATATCGTACAGGGGTCTAGCCAAAAACATTCAGTACTTC
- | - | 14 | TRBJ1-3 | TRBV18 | CASSEYDSGNTIYF | TGTGCCAGCTCCGAGTATGACTCTGGAAACACCATATATTTT
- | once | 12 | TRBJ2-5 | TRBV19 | CASSTSRGTQYF | TGTGCCAGTAGTACTAGCCGTGGGACCCAGTACTTC
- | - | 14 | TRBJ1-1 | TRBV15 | CATSRAGVGTEAFF | TGTGCCACCAGCAGAGCGGGGGTAGGCACTGAAGCTTTCTTT
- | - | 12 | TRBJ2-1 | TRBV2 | CANRDQYNEQFF | TGTGCCAACCGGGATCAGTACAATGAGCAGTTCTTC
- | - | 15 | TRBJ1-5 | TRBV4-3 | CASSQETGGNQPQHF | TGCGCCAGCAGCCAAGAGACGGGAGGAAATCAGCCCCAGCATTTT
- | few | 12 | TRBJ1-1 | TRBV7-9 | CASSPTGIEAFF | TGTGCCAGCAGCCCGACAGGCATTGAAGCTTTCTTT
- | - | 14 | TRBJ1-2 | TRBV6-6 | CASSRGSLNYGYTF | TGTGCCAGCAGCCGGGGATCACTAAACTATGGCTACACCTTC
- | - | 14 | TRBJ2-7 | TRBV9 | CASSVGTPPYEQYF | TGTGCCAGCAGCGTTGGGACTCCACCCTACGAGCAGTACTTC
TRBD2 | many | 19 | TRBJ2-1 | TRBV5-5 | CASSLGRKLAGGSYNEQFF | TGTGCCAGCAGCTTGGGACGGAAACTAGCGGGAGGTTCGTACAATGAGCAGTTCTTC
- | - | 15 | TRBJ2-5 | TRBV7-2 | CASSYWPVPQETQYF | TGTGCCAGCAGCTATTGGCCAGTCCCTCAAGAGACCCAGTACTTC
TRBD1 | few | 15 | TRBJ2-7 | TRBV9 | CASSVGQGPNHEQYF | TGTGCCAGCAGCGTCGGACAGGGGCCTAACCACGAGCAGTACTTC
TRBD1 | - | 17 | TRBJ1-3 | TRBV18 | CASSPLRDRLSGNTIYF | TGTGCCAGCTCACCGTTAAGGGACAGGCTTTCGGGAAACACCATATATTTT
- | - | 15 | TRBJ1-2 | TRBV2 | CASSERGALNYGYTF | TGTGCCAGCAGTGAACGGGGGGCCCTAAACTATGGCTACACCTTC
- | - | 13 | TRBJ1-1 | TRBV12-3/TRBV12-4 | CASSLYTDTEAFF | TGTGCCAGCAGTTTATATACGGACACTGAAGCTTTCTTT
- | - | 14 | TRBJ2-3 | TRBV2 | CASSEHRYTDTQYF | TGTGCCAGCAGTGAACACAGATACACAGATACGCAGTATTTT
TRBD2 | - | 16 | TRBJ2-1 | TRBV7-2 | CASSLQAGAPWNEQFF | TGTGCCAGCAGCTTGCAAGCGGGAGCCCCTTGGAATGAGCAGTTCTTC